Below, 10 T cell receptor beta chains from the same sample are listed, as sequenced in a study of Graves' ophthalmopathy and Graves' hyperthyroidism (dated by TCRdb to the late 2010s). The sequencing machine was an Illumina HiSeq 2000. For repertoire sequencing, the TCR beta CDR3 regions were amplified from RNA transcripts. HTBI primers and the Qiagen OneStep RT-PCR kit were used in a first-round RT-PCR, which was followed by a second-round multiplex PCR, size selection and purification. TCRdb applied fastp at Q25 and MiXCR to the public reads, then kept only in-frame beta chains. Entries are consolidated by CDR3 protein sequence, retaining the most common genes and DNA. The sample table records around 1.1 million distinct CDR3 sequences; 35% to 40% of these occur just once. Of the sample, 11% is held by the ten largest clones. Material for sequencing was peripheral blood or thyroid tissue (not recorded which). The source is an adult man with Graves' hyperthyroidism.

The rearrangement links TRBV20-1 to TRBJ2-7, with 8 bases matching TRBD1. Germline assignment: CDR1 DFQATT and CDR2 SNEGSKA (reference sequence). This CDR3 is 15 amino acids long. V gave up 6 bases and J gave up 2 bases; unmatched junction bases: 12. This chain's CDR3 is CSATWTGTGTYEQYF. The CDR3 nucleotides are TGCAGTGCAACCTGGACCGGGACAGGCACCTACGAGCAGTACTTC.

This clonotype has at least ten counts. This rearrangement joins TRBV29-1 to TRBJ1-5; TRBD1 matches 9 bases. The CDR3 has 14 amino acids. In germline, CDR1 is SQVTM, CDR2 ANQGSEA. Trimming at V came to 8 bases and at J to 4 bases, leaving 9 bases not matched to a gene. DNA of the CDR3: TGCAGCTTCAGACAGGGGGACCCTAATCAGCCCCAGCATTTT. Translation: CSFRQGDPNQPQHF.

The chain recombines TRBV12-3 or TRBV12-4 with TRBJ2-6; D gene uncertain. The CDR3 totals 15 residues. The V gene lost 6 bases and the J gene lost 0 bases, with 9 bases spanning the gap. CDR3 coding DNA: TGTGCCAGCAGACTAAACCCCTCTGGGGCCAACGTCCTGACTTTC. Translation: CASRLNPSGANVLTF.

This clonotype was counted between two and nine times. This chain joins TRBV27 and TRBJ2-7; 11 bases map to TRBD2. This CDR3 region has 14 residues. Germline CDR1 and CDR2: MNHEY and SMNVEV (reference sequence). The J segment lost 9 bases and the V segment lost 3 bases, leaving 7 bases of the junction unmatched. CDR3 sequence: CASSFTSGSGGQYF. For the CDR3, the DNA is TGTGCCAGCAGTTTTACTAGCGGGAGTGGCGGGCAGTACTTC.

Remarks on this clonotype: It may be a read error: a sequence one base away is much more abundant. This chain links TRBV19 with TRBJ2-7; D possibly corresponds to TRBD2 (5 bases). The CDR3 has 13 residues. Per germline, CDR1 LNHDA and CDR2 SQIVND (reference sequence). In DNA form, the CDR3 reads TGTGCCAGTAGTGAGAATAACTTGCCGGGAAGGAACTTC. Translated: CASSENNLPGRNF.

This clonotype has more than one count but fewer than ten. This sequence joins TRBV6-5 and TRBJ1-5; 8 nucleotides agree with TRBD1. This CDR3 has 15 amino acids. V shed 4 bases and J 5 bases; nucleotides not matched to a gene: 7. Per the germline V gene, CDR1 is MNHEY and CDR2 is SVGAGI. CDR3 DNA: TGTGCCAGCAGTTCCCGGACAGGGAACCATCAGCCCCAGCATTTT. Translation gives CASSSRTGNHQPQHF.

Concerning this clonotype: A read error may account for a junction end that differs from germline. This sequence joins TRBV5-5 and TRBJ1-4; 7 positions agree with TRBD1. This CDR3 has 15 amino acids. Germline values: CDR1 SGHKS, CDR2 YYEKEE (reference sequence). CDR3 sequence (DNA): TGCGCCAGCAGCCAAGATCGAGGGGGCGACGAAAAACTGTTTTTT. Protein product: CASSQDRGGDEKLFF. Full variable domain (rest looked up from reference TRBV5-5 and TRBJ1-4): DAGVTQSPTHLIKTRGQQVTLRCSPISGHKSVSWYQQVLGQGPQFIFQYYEKEERGRGNFPDRFSARQFPNYSSELNVNALLLGDSALYLCASSQDRGGDEKLFFGSGTQLSVL.

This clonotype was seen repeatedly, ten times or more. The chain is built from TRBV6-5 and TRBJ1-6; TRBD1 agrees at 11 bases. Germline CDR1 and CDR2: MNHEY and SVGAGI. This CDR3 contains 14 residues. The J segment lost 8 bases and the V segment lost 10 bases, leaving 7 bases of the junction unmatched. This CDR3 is CATGPGQGDSPLHF. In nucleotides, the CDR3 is TGTGCCACCGGACCGGGACAGGGGGATTCACCCCTCCACTTT.

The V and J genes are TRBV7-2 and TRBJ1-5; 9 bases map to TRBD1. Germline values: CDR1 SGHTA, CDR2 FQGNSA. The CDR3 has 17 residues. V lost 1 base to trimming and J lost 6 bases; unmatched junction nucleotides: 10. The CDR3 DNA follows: TGTGCCAGCAGCTTAGATGGGGGAGGACAGGGGATTCAGCCCCAGCATTTT. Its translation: CASSLDGGGQGIQPQHF. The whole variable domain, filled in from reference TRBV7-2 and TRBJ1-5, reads GAGVSQSPSNKVTEKGKDVELRCDPISGHTALYWYRQSLGQGLEFLIYFQGNSAPDKSGLPSDRFSAERTGGSVSTLTIQRTQQEDSAVYLCASSLDGGGQGIQPQHFGDGTRLSIL.

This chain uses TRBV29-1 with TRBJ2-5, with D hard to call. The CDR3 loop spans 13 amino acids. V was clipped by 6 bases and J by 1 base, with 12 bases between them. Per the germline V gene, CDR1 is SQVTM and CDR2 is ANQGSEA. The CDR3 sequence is CSVGVGVQETQYF. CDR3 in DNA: TGCAGCGTAGGCGTAGGCGTCCAAGAGACCCAGTACTTC.